A single sample is the source of the 13 T cell receptor beta chains below, sequenced in a study of blood T cell repertoires in COVID-19. Only in-frame clones appear in the TCRdb table, and some are missing; sequencing was by immunoSEQ multiplex PCR. The sample lists over 150,000 clones, roughly 80% occurring once. The sample was peripheral blood. These receptors all stem from a woman aged 50 to 60 with acute or convalescent COVID-19.

This chain connects TRBV18 to TRBJ2-1; 7 nucleotides line up with TRBD1. This CDR3 is 14 amino acids long. From germline, CDR1 is KGHSH and CDR2 LQKENI. With V trimmed by 2 bases and J by 7 bases, 5 bases remained unmatched. In DNA, the CDR3 is TGTGCCAGCTCACCAGACAGGGTTGTGAATGAGCAGTTCTTC. The encoded protein is CASSPDRVVNEQFF.

The rearrangement links TRBV29-1 to TRBJ1-4; TRBD1 aligns across 9 bases. Germline loops: CDR1 SQVTM, CDR2 ANQGSEA. With V trimmed by 7 bases and J by 2 bases, 5 bases remained unmatched. This CDR3 contains 14 residues. This chain's CDR3 is CSGVGQGTNEKLFF. In nucleotides, the CDR3 is TGCAGCGGCGTGGGACAGGGCACTAATGAAAAACTGTTTTTT.

This clone was counted only a few times. This chain uses TRBV6-5 with TRBJ1-5; D gene unclear. The CDR3 loop spans 15 amino acids. V lost 4 bases and J 6 bases, leaving 16 bases between the germline ends. Germline-derived CDR1 and CDR2 are MNHEY and SVGAGI. The CDR3 spells CASSSSPRAGQPQHF. The CDR3 coding sequence is TGTGCCAGCAGTTCAAGTCCCCGGGCGGGTCAGCCCCAGCATTTT.

This clone was recorded only once. The V gene is TRBV6-1, the J gene TRBJ1-5; D is possibly TRBD1 (5 bases). Germline lookup yields CDR1 MNHNS and CDR2 SASEGT. V was clipped by 1 base and J by 1 base, with 11 bases between them. The CDR3 has 16 amino acids. The CDR3 nucleotides read TGTGCCAGCAGTGAAGGGGGGGTGGTAAGCAATCAGCCCCAGCATTTT. Its translation: CASSEGGVVSNQPQHF.

The chain joins TRBV2 to TRBJ2-3, with a weak D call TRBD2 (5 bases). CDR3 size: 15 residues. The V end was cut by 2 bases, the J end by 4 bases, with 13 bases between. Germline V CDR1 and CDR2: SNHLY, FYNNEI. The CDR3 coding sequence is TGTGCCAGCAGTGAAACCCGAATGGAGGCAGATACGCAGTATTTT. Its translation is CASSETRMEADTQYF.

This chain links TRBV6-1 with TRBJ1-4, with 8 nucleotides matching TRBD1. V lost 0 bases and J lost 4; bases outside the gene matches: 10. The CDR3 is made up of 18 amino acids. CDR1 and CDR2 (germline): MNHNS, SASEGT. This CDR3 is CASSEAWGTGGNNEKLFF. As DNA, the CDR3 is TGTGCCAGCAGTGAAGCGTGGGGTACAGGGGGGAATAATGAAAAACTGTTTTTT.

This chain links TRBV15 with TRBJ1-4; perhaps TRBD1 as D (5 bases). V lost 4 bases and J 8 bases, leaving 23 bases between the germline ends. Germline V CDR1 and CDR2: LNHNV, YYDKDF (reference sequence). The CDR3 consists of 17 residues. The CDR3 coding sequence is TGTGCCACCAGCACCCTTGGAGGGACCTCAGGGCACGAAAAACTGTTTTTT. Its protein product is CATSTLGGTSGHEKLFF. The full variable domain, its missing parts supplied by reference TRBV15 and TRBJ1-4, is DAMVIQNPRYQVTQFGKPVTLSCSQTLNHNVMYWYQQKSSQAPKLLFHYYDKDFNNEADTPDNFQSRRPNTSFCFLDIRSPGLGDTAMYLCATSTLGGTSGHEKLFFGSGTQLSVL.

This clone was seen just once. This chain joins TRBV7-2 and TRBJ2-3; tentatively, D is TRBD2 (5 bases). V lost 0 bases to trimming and J lost 2 bases, with 15 bases between them. CDR1 and CDR2 from the germline V gene are SGHTA and FQGNSA. The CDR3 length is 17 residues. DNA of the CDR3: TGTGCCAGCAGCTTAGCGGGATCTCCGGGATTCACAGATACGCAGTATTTT. This encodes CASSLAGSPGFTDTQYF.

Only a few counts were recorded for this clone. The genes are TRBV10-1 and TRBJ2-1, with a tentative D call TRBD2 (5 bases). Germline V gene sequence: CDR1 WNHNN, CDR2 SYGVQD (reference sequence). With 2 bases removed from V and 9 bases from J, the gap between germline ends came to 11 bases. The CDR3 totals 13 residues. The CDR3: CASSEPSRGEQFF. The CDR3 DNA follows: TGCGCCAGCAGTGAGCCTAGCAGAGGTGAGCAGTTCTTC.

This clone appeared once. J is TRBJ2-7 and V is TRBV6-5; tentatively, D is TRBD2 (6 bases). The CDR3 contains 14 residues. Trimming removed 6 bases from V and 0 bases from J, with 12 bases in between. The germline V gene has CDR1 MNHEY and CDR2 SVGAGI. The CDR3, as DNA: TGTGCCAGCAGGTGGGGGACTCTCTCCTACGAGCAGTACTTC. Its protein is CASRWGTLSYEQYF.

The CDR3 spells CASSPDPSLAGGRGANVLTF. Here the CDR3 DNA reads TGTGCCAGCAGTCCAGACCCCTCACTAGCGGGAGGGCGTGGGGCCAACGTCCTGACTTTC. The rearrangement links TRBV27 to TRBJ2-6; TRBD2 aligns across 13 bases. CDR1 is MNHEY, CDR2 SMNVEV, per germline (reference sequence). CDR3 length: 20 amino acids. With V trimmed by 5 bases and J by 3 bases, 13 bases remained unmatched. The complete variable domain, with remaining parts taken from reference TRBV27 and TRBJ2-6, reads EAQVTQNPRYLITVTGKKLTVTCSQNMNHEYMSWYRQDPGLGLRQIYYSMNVEVTDKGDVPEGYKVSRKEKRNFPLILESPSPNQTSLYFCASSPDPSLAGGRGANVLTFGAGSRLTVL.

This clone has more than one count but fewer than ten. The rearrangement joins TRBV7-8 to TRBJ1-5; unclear D gene. The CDR3 has 17 amino acids. V was clipped by 6 bases and J by 2 bases, with 20 bases between them. CDR1 and CDR2 from the germline V gene are SGHVS and FQNEAQ. The CDR3: CASSSLEGAIGNQPQHF. The CDR3 nucleotides are TGTGCCAGCAGTTCTCTTGAGGGCGCGATAGGCAATCAGCCCCAGCATTTT.

In this sample, this clone turned up once. The rearrangement joins TRBV11-2 to TRBJ1-1; D unclear. CDR3 length equals 14 residues. Trimming pared 1 base from V and 3 bases from J, leaving 9 bases between. Germline CDR1 and CDR2: SGHAT and FQNNGV. Here the CDR3 DNA reads TGTGCCAGCAGCTTAGGTGGCCATTACACTGAAGCTTTCTTT. This encodes CASSLGGHYTEAFF.